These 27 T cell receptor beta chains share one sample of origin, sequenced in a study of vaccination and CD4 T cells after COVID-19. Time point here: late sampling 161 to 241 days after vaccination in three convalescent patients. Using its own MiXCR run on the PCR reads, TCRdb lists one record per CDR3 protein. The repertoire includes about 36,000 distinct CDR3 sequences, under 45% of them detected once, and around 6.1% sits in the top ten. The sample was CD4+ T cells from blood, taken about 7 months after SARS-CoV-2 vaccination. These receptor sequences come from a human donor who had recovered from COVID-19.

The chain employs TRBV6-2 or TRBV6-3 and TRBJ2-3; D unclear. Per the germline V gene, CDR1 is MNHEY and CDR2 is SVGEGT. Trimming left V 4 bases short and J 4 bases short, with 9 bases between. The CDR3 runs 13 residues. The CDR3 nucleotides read TGTGCCAGCAGTTCGACTTACGCAGATACGCAGTATTTT. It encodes CASSSTYADTQYF.

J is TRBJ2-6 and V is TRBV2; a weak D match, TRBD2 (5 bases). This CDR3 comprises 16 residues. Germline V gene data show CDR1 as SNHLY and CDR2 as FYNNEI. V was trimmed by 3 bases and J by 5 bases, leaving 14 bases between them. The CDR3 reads CASSDSGSRRANVLTF. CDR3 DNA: TGTGCCAGCAGTGACTCGGGGTCGCGTAGGGCCAACGTCCTGACTTTC.

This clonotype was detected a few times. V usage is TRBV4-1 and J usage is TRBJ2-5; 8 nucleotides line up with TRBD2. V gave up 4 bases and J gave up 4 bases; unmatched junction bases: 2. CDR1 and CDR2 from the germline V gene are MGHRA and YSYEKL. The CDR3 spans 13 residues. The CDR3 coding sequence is TGCGCCAGCAGCCTTCTAGCGGGAGAGACCCAGTACTTC. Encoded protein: CASSLLAGETQYF.

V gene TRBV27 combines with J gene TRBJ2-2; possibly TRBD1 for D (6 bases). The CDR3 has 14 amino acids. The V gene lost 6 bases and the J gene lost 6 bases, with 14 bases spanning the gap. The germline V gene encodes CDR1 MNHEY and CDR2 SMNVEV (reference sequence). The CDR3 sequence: CASRTGLSPGELFF. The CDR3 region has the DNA TGTGCCAGCAGAACAGGGTTGAGTCCCGGGGAGCTGTTTTTT.

The CDR3 protein is CATSTGRLAGDMELFF. CDR3 DNA sequence: TGTGCCACTTCAACGGGTCGGCTAGCGGGAGATATGGAGCTGTTTTTT. V and J are TRBV18 and TRBJ2-2, with 10 bases matching TRBD2. The CDR3 spans 16 residues. Germline V gene lookup returns CDR1 KGHSH and CDR2 LQKENI. V shed 10 bases, J shed 10 bases, and the junction held 18 bases outside the gene matches.

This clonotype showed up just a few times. CDR3 sequence (DNA): TGTGCCAGCAGATGGACAGGGGGCTACGAGCAGTACTTC. This gives the protein CASRWTGGYEQYF. V and J are TRBV27 and TRBJ2-7, with 10 bases that match TRBD1. This CDR3 has 13 residues. The trim removed 6 bases at V and 3 bases at J, leaving 2 bases unmatched. Germline V gene lookup returns CDR1 MNHEY and CDR2 SMNVEV (reference sequence).

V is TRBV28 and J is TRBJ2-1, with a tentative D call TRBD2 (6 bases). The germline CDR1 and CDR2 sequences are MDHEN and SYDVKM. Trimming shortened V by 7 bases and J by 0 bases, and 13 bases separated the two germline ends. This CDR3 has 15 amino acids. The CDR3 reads CASNNGGSSYNEQFF. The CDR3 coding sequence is TGTGCCAGCAACAATGGGGGGAGCTCCTACAATGAGCAGTTCTTC.

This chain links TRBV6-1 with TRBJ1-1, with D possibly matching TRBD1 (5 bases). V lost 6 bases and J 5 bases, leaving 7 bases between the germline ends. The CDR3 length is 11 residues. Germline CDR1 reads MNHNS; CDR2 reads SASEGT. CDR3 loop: CASSGGTEAFF. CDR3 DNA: TGTGCCAGCAGCGGGGGAACTGAAGCTTTCTTT.

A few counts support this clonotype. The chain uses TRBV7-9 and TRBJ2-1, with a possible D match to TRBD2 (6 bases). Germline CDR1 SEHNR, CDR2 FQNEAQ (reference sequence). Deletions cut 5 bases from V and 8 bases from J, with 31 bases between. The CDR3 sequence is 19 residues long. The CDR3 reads CASSHNIFSALASRYEQFF. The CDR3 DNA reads TGTGCCAGCAGCCATAATATATTTTCGGCGCTAGCGAGTCGGTATGAGCAGTTCTTC.

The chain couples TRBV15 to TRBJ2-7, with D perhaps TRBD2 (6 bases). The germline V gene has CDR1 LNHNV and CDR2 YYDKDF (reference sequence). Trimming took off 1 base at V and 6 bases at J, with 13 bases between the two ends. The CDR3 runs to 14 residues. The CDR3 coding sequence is TGTGCCACCAGCAGAGGCGGGACCCGGCTCGAGCAGTACTTC. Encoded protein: CATSRGGTRLEQYF.

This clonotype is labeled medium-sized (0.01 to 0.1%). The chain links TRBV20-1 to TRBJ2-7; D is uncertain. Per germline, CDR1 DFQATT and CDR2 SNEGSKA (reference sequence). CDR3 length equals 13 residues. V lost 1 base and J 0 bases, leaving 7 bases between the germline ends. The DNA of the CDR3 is TGCAGTGCTAGAGGGGGAAGCTCCTACGAGCAGTACTTC. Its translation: CSARGGSSYEQYF.

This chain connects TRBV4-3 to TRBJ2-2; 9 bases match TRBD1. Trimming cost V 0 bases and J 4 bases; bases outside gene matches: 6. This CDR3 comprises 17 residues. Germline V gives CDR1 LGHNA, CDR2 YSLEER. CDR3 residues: CASSQDPQGAGTGELFF. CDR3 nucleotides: TGCGCCAGCAGCCAAGATCCACAGGGGGCGGGCACCGGGGAGCTGTTTTTT.

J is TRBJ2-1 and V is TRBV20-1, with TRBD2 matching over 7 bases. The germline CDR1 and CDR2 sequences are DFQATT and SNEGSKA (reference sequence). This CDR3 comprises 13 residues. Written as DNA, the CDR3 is TGCAGCCTCCCAGGGCGGGAGATGAATGAGCAGTTCTTC. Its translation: CSLPGREMNEQFF.

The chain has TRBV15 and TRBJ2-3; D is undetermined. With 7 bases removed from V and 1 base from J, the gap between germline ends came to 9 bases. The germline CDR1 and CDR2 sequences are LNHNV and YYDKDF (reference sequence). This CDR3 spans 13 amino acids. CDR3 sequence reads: CATTGSGTDTQYF. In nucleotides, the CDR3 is TGTGCCACCACCGGATCTGGCACAGATACGCAGTATTTT.

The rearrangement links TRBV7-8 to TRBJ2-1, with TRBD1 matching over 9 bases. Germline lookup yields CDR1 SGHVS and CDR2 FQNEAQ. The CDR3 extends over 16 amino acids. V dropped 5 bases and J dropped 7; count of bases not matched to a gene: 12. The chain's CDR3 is CASSPPLWTGVNEQFF. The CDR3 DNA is TGTGCCAGCAGCCCCCCCCTTTGGACAGGGGTTAATGAGCAGTTCTTC.

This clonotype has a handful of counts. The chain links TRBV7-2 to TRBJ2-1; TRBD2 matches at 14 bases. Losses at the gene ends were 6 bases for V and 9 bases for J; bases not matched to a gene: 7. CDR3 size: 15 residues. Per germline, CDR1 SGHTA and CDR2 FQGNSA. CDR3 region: CASRRLAGGNGEQFF. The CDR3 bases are TGTGCCAGCAGACGACTAGCGGGAGGGAATGGTGAGCAGTTCTTC.

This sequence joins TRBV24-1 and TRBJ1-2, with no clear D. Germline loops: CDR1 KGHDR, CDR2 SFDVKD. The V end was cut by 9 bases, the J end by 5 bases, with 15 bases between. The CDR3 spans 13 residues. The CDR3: CATSVGREYGYTF. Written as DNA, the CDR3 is TGTGCCACCTCGGTGGGTCGGGAATATGGCTACACCTTC.

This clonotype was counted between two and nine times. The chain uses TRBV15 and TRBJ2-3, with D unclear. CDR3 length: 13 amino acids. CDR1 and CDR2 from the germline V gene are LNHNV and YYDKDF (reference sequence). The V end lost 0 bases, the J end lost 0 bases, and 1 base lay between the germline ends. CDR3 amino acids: CATSRDSTDTQYF. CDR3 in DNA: TGTGCCACCAGCAGAGATAGCACAGATACGCAGTATTTT. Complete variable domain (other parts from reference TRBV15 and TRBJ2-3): DAMVIQNPRYQVTQFGKPVTLSCSQTLNHNVMYWYQQKSSQAPKLLFHYYDKDFNNEADTPDNFQSRRPNTSFCFLDIRSPGLGDTAMYLCATSRDSTDTQYFGPGTRLTVL.

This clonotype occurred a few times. The CDR3 reads CSAPGTSGSDTQYF. For the CDR3, the DNA is TGCAGTGCCCCGGGGACTAGCGGTTCAGATACGCAGTATTTT. The chain has TRBV20-1 and TRBJ2-3, with 11 bases that match TRBD2. The CDR3 is made up of 14 amino acids. Germline CDR1 is DFQATT and CDR2 is SNEGSKA (reference sequence). V was clipped by 6 bases and J by 4 bases; unmatched bases: 6.

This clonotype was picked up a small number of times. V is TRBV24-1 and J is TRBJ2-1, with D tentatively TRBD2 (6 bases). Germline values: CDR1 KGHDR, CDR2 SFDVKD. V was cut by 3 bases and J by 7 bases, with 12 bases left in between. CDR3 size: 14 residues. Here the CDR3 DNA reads TGTGCCACCAGTGATCCGGGAGTTGGGAATGAGCAGTTCTTC. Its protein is CATSDPGVGNEQFF.

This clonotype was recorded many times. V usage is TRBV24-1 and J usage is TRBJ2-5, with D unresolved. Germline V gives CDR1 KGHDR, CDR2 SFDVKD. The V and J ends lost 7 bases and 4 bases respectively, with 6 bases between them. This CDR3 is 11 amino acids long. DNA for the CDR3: TGTGCCACCAGAACCCTAGAGACCCAGTACTTC. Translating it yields CATRTLETQYF.

The CDR3 sequence: CSAISGRSMDTQYF. For the CDR3, the DNA is TGCAGTGCAATTAGCGGGAGGTCCATGGATACGCAGTATTTT. The chain employs TRBV20-1 and TRBJ2-3, with 10 bases aligning to TRBD2. The V segment lost 6 bases and the J segment 6 bases; nucleotides outside the gene matches: 9. Germline CDR1 DFQATT, CDR2 SNEGSKA (reference sequence). The CDR3 runs 14 residues.

This chain's CDR3 is CASSQGPANYGYTF. As DNA, the CDR3 is TGCGCCAGCAGCCAAGGTCCAGCGAACTATGGCTACACCTTC. The chain couples TRBV4-3 to TRBJ1-2; no reliable D call. Trimming removed 1 base at V and 2 bases at J, with 8 bases between. CDR1 LGHNA and CDR2 YSLEER come from the germline V gene. CDR3 length: 14 residues.

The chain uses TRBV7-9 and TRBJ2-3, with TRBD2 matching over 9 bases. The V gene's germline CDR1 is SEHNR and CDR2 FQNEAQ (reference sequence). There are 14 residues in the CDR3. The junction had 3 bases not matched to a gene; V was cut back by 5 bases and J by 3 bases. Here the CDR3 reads CASSLSGSTDTQYF. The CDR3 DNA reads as TGTGCCAGCAGCCTTAGCGGGAGTACAGATACGCAGTATTTT.

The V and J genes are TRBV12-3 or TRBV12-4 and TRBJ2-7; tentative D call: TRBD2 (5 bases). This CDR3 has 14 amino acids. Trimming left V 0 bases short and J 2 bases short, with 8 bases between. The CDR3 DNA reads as TGTGCCAGCAGTTTAGCTGGAGGAACCTACGAGCAGTACTTC. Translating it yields CASSLAGGTYEQYF.

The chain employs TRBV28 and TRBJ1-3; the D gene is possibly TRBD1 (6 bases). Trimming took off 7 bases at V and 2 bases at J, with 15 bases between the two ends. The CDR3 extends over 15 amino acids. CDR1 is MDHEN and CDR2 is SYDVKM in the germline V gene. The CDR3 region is CASIPGGLTGNTIYF. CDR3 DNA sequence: TGTGCCAGCATCCCCGGGGGGCTGACTGGAAACACCATATATTTT.

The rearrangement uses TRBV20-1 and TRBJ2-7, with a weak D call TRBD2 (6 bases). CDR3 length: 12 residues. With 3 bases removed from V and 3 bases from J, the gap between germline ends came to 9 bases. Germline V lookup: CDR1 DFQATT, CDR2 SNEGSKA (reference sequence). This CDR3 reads CSARRGLYEQYF. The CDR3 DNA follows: TGCAGTGCTAGGCGGGGTCTCTACGAGCAGTACTTC.